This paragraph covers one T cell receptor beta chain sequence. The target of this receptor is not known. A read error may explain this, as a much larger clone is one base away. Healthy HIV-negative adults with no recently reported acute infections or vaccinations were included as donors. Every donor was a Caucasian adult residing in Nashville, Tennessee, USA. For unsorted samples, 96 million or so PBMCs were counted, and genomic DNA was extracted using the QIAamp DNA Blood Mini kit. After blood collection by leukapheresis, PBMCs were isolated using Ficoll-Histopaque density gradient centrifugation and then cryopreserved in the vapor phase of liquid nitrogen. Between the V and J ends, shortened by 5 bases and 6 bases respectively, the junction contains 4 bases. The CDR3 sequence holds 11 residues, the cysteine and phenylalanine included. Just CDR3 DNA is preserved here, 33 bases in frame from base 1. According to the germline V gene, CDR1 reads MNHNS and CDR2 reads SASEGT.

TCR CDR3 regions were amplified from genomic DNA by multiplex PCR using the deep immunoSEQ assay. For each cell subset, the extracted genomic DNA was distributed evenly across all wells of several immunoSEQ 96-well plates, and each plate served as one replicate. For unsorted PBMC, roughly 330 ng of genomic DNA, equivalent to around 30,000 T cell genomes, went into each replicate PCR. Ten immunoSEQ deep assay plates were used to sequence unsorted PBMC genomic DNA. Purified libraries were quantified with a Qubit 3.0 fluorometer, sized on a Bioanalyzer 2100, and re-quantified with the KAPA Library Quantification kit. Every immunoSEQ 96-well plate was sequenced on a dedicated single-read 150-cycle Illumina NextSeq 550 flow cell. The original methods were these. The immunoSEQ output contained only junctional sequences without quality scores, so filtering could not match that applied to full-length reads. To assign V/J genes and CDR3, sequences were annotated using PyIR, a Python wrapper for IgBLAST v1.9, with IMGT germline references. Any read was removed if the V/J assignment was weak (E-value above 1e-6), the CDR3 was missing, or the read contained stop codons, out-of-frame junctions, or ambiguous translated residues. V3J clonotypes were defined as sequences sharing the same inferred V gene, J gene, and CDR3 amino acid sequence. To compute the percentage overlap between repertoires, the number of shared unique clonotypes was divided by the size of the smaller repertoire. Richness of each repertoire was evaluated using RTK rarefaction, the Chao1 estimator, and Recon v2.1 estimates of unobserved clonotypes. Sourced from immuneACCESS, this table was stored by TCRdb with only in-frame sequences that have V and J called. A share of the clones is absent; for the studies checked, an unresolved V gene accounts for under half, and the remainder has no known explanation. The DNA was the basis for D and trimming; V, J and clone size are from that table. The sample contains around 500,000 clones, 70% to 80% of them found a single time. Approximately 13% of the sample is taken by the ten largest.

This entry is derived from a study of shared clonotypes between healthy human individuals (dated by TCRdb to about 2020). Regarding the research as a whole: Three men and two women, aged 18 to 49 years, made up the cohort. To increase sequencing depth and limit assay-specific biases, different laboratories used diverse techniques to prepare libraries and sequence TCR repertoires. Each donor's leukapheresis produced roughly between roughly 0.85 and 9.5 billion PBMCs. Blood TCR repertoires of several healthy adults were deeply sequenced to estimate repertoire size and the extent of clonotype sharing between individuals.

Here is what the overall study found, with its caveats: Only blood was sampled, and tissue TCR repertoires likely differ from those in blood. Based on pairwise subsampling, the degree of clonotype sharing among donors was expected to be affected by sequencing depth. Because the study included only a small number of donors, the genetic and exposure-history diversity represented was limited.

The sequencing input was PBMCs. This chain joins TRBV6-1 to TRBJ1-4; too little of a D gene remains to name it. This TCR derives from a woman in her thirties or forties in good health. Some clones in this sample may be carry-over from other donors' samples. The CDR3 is CASSLDEKLFF. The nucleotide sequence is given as TGTGCCAGCAGTCTGGATGAAAAACTGTTTTTT.